The following is a TCR beta chain sequence with its context. What it binds is not known. The split of CD4+ cells yielded CD45RA+ naive and CD45RA-negative memory subsets. The data originate from a study of shared clonotypes between healthy human individuals. Study conclusions and caveats: Donors were few, which limited the genetic and exposure-history diversity represented.

CDR3 size: 14 residues. Per germline, CDR1 MNHEY and CDR2 SMNVEV (reference sequence). Trimming cost V 5 bases and J 4 bases, with 14 bases left between them. Sequencing was at deep level. This table comes from immunoSEQ multiplex PCR, and its TCRdb copy is limited to in-frame clones, with some not included. The data show about 1 million clones, with around four fifths seen just once and approximately 1.3% held by the top ten. The receptor comes from a man between 18 and 35 years old in good health. Sequencing used memory CD4+ T cells sorted from blood. Noted subset: CD45RA-negative fraction. The genes are TRBV27 and TRBJ1-2; possibly TRBD1 for D (5 bases). The CDR3 nucleotides read TGTGCCAGCAGTCCCAGGGCAACGACCTATGGCTACACCTTC. Its protein product is CASSPRATTYGYTF.